This is a list of T cell receptor beta chains from one sample in a study of response to subunit inactivated influenza vaccine. TCRdb re-called the RT-PCR reads with MiXCR, one entry per CDR3 protein. The table shows under 200,000 distinct CDR3 sequences, with about 12% occurring only once. This sample was also put to use in a study of T cells expressing NK-cell markers.

Here the sequenced sample was CD8+ T cells sorted from PBMCs, taken about 13 days after vaccination. The receptors come from a man aged 45-60 years who received an inactivated influenza vaccine. Both conserved end residues are part of each CDR3. Each record gives: V gene, J gene, CDR3 protein.

TRBV25-1	TRBJ2-5	CASSPGSETQYF
TRBV20-1	TRBJ2-3	CSGVGGQGEYF
TRBV4-1	TRBJ2-3	CASSQDPGVADTQYF
TRBV10-3	TRBJ1-5	CAISEAQGNQPQHF
TRBV12-3/TRBV12-4	TRBJ1-2	CASRDIGTENYGYTF
TRBV7-9	TRBJ2-5	CASRPGNQETQYF
TRBV9	TRBJ2-5	CASSKVGAQETQYF
TRBV12-3/TRBV12-4	TRBJ2-7	CASSTWTGAYEQYF
TRBV12-3/TRBV12-4	TRBJ2-3	CASSALAPGDTQYF
TRBV4-3	TRBJ2-2	CASSHGRAATGELFF
TRBV12-3/TRBV12-4	TRBJ2-2	CASKGPNTGELFF
TRBV7-8	TRBJ2-1	CASNEGFSSYNEQFF
TRBV7-9	TRBJ2-5	CASSLPRGTGDGTQYF
TRBV7-8	TRBJ2-5	CASSLVVSGQETQYF
TRBV12-3/TRBV12-4	TRBJ2-2	CASSLAGVGFAGELFF
TRBV12-3/TRBV12-4	TRBJ2-1	CASSFSYNEQFF
TRBV12-3/TRBV12-4	TRBJ2-7	CASSLERQPYEQYF
TRBV2	TRBJ2-1	CASSEAGGSYNEQFF
TRBV7-9	TRBJ1-3	CASSLPGYSGNTIYF
TRBV30	TRBJ1-2	CAWSVSGGYGYTF
TRBV20-1	TRBJ2-3	CSARAGAQYF
TRBV6-5	TRBJ2-2	CASSTTGELFF
TRBV24-1	TRBJ2-1	CATSEGKGLYSYNEQFF
TRBV19	TRBJ2-2	CASENTGELFF
TRBV20-1	TRBJ2-5	CSARDITAEWDQYF
TRBV7-9	TRBJ1-1	CASSSDSMNTEAFF
TRBV10-3	TRBJ2-7	CAISEPTGYYIYEQYF
TRBV7-9	TRBJ2-7	CASSLLDEQYF
TRBV9	TRBJ2-5	CASSVESGGGETQYF
TRBV20-1	TRBJ2-7	CSAREARPLSYEQYF
TRBV27	TRBJ2-1	CASSGLAYNNEQFF
TRBV13	TRBJ2-1	CASSPGNNEQFF
TRBV7-6	TRBJ2-2	CASSLVRESTGELFF
TRBV7-6	TRBJ2-3	CASSPLTAAIRADTQYF
TRBV20-1	TRBJ2-1	CSARRIVLYNEQFF
TRBV15	TRBJ2-7	CATSRDQGSSYEQYF
TRBV7-9	TRBJ2-1	CASSSPWLAGGPEEQFF
TRBV4-3	TRBJ2-7	CASSQEGTGPYEQYF
TRBV2	TRBJ2-7	CASSEESYEQYF
TRBV2	TRBJ2-7	CASNSAGLEQYF
TRBV27	TRBJ2-1	CATSIGQGHLNNEQFF
TRBV4-3	TRBJ2-1	CASSLSGEQFF
TRBV11-2	TRBJ2-3	CASSSMWRTSTDTQYF
TRBV7-9	TRBJ2-7	CASSLTDPYEQYF
TRBV30	TRBJ2-7	CAWSGSVSLEQYF
TRBV15	TRBJ2-5	CATSRDLGDLETQYF
TRBV5-1	TRBJ2-7	CASSGQGGEQYF
TRBV20-1	TRBJ2-3	CSARTLGLAESTQYF
TRBV5-1	TRBJ2-3	CASSSPMGDSPPDTQYF
TRBV6-5	TRBJ2-7	CASSLKRGQGGSYEQYF
TRBV27	TRBJ2-1	CASSSGVNLYNEQFF
TRBV6-5	TRBJ1-1	CASSYSILSEGVTEAFF
TRBV20-1	TRBJ2-2	CSATGGDRTNTGELFF
TRBV12-3/TRBV12-4	TRBJ2-7	CASSPRVQGPGEQYF
TRBV5-6	TRBJ2-3	CASSLLFHSTGGEIDTQYF
TRBV6-2/TRBV6-3	TRBJ1-2	CASSLLDSWGYTF
TRBV7-9	TRBJ2-3	CASSVPRLAGPTDTQYF
TRBV7-9	TRBJ2-1	CASLQVYNEQFF